This TCR beta chain was sequenced in a study of blood T cell repertoires in COVID-19. Generated by immunoSEQ multiplex PCR, the TCRdb table keeps only in-frame clones and is missing some. The sample comprises about 130,000 clones, roughly 86% of which are singletons, and roughly an eighth rests with the top ten. The TCR sequence derives from a woman aged 70 to 79 with COVID-19, enrolled during active disease. The sample was peripheral blood.

CDR3 DNA sequence: TGTGCCAGCAGTGGAACAGTTGACTCCTACGAGCAGTACTTC. As protein: CASSGTVDSYEQYF. The chain joins TRBV6-6 to TRBJ2-7; no clear D gene. The V and J ends lost 5 bases and 0 bases respectively, with 11 bases between them. This CDR3 contains 14 residues. CDR1 MNHNY and CDR2 SVGAGI come from the germline V gene (reference sequence).